This TCR beta chain is from a study of beta chain features in type 1 diabetes. As for this clone: Its antigen remains unknown.

Sequencing targeted expressed TCRB transcripts, as all isolated RNA had been reverse transcribed. Clones were sequenced by immunoSEQ multiplex PCR, and TCRdb holds only the in-frame ones, with some missing. The sample consists of 150,000 to 200,000 clones, approximately 8% of them appearing once. Study-wide points: TCRB CDR3s were moderately but significantly shorter in Type 1 diabetes patients in all four CD4+ subsets. PCR might show a preference for shorter templates, equally across patients and controls. When VDJ junctions were examined, type 1 diabetes patients showed fewer insertions and more deletions.

Sequences were obtained from central memory CD4+ T cells from blood. The TCR comes from a woman in her thirties or forties with type 1 diabetes.

CDR3 amino acids: CASSPGIDLDIQYF. The CDR3 nucleotides are TGCGCCAGCAGCCCCGGCATAGATCTAGACATTCAGTACTTC. The V gene is TRBV4-3, the J gene TRBJ2-4, with unresolved D. The germline V and J ends were trimmed by 4 bases and 8 bases, with 15 bases remaining between them. In germline, CDR1 is LGHNA, CDR2 YSLEER. This CDR3 is 14 amino acids long.